This T cell receptor beta chain came from a study of prognosis after radiotherapy for stage I lung cancer. The germline V gene encodes CDR1 LGHNA and CDR2 YSLEER. V lost 0 bases, J lost 2 bases, and 10 bases lay in between. The CDR3 has 16 residues. CDR3 of TCR beta was amplified from genomic DNA via a two-round multiplex PCR. The authors ran first-round PCR with primers specific to each TRBV and TRBJ gene. TCRdb reprocessed the multiplex PCR reads with MiXCR, giving one entry per CDR3 protein. Of around 23,000 distinct CDR3 sequences in the sample, around 46% were seen once. This clonotype was recorded at least ten times.

This sequence originates from a donor aged 50 or older with non-small cell lung cancer. Sample: PBMCs, taken before or after stereotactic body radiation therapy (not recorded which). The V and J genes are TRBV4-3 and TRBJ2-2; D unresolved. CDR3 in amino acids: CASSQDALSNTGELFF. The CDR3 DNA follows: TGCGCCAGCAGCCAAGATGCGTTATCTAACACCGGGGAGCTGTTTTTT.